The 24 T cell receptor beta chains below come from one sample, sequenced in a study of T-cell memory formation after mild COVID-19. TCRdb called the 5' RACE reads again in MiXCR, with one record for every CDR3 protein. The sample has just over 350,000 distinct CDR3 sequences; about an eighth are singletons. The specimen was PBMCs or a T cell subset sorted from them (not recorded which). The receptors come from a man aged 18 to 30 who had mild COVID-19 (a few samples of this study predate the infection). Cell type and time point are not known.

There are a few counts of this clonotype. The chain is built from TRBV5-5 and TRBJ1-6; TRBD1 agrees at 8 bases. The length of the CDR3 is 14 residues. Germline trimming cut 3 bases from V and 14 bases from J; bases unmatched to any gene: 10. Germline values: CDR1 SGHKS, CDR2 YYEKEE (reference sequence). The CDR3 sequence: CASSYRDRSRALHF. As DNA, the CDR3 is TGTGCCAGCAGCTACCGGGACAGGTCTCGTGCCCTCCACTTT.

This rearrangement joins TRBV2 to TRBJ2-4; a weak D match, TRBD1 (5 bases). Germline lookup yields CDR1 SNHLY and CDR2 FYNNEI. V was clipped by 5 bases and J by 6 bases, with 5 bases between them. The CDR3 has 11 residues. Written as DNA, the CDR3 is TGTGCCAGCAGTAGGGGAAACATTCAGTACTTC. Residues: CASSRGNIQYF.

A note on this clonotype: Given a much more abundant clone one base away, this may be a read error. This chain uses TRBV2 with TRBJ2-6, with D perhaps matching TRBD1 (5 bases). Germline assignment: CDR1 SNHLY and CDR2 FYNNEI. V was pared by 1 base and J by 0 bases, with 10 bases between. This CDR3 has 17 amino acids. In DNA, the CDR3 is TGTGCCAGCAGTGAAGGGGGCAGCTACTCTGGGGCCAACGTCCTGACTTTC. It codes for CASSEGGSYSGANVLTF.

This clonotype was recorded a few times. CDR3 DNA sequence: TGTGCCAGCAACGGGGATGGCACTGAAGCTTTCTTT. Translating it yields CASNGDGTEAFF. J is TRBJ1-1 and V is TRBV12-3 or TRBV12-4; D remains unclear. V was trimmed by 7 bases and J by 4 bases, leaving 10 bases between them. The CDR3 consists of 12 residues.

The chain recombines TRBV5-6 with TRBJ1-2; D is ambiguous. V lost 0 bases, J lost 1 base, and 10 bases lay in between. From germline, CDR1 is SGHDT and CDR2 YYEEEE. The CDR3 length is 15 residues. The CDR3 sequence is CASSLGQTINYGYTF. The CDR3 DNA sequence: TGTGCCAGCAGCTTGGGTCAAACCATTAACTATGGCTACACCTTC.

This clonotype has a count of ten or more. This chain joins TRBV5-1 and TRBJ2-5; D gene uncertain. This CDR3 has 13 amino acids. Germline V gene sequence: CDR1 SGHRS, CDR2 YFSETQ. With 0 bases removed from V and 2 bases from J, the gap between germline ends came to 5 bases. CDR3 protein: CASSLEPQETQYF. The CDR3 DNA reads TGCGCCAGCAGCTTGGAGCCTCAAGAGACCCAGTACTTC.

This clonotype was detected a few times. The chain joins TRBV4-3 to TRBJ2-1, with 8 positions matching TRBD2. The germline CDR1 and CDR2 sequences are LGHNA and YSLEER. The CDR3 runs to 21 residues. With V trimmed by 1 base and J by 3 bases, 20 bases remained unmatched. The CDR3 DNA reads as TGCGCCAGCAGCCAAGGGTTATGGCGGGGGGCCTACCCCGGAATCTACAATGAGCAGTTCTTC. Translation: CASSQGLWRGAYPGIYNEQFF.

The chain is built from TRBV7-2 and TRBJ1-2; TRBD1 might be the D (6 bases). V shed 0 bases and J shed 6 bases, with 11 bases lying between them. Germline V CDR1 and CDR2: SGHTA, FQGNSA. The CDR3 is 14 residues long. CDR3 bases: TGTGCCAGCAGCTTAGCGCAGGGGAAACATGGCTACACCTTC. Translating gives CASSLAQGKHGYTF.

This clonotype appeared a few times. V gene TRBV5-4 combines with J gene TRBJ2-3; 9 nucleotides align to TRBD2. Germline assignment: CDR1 SGHNT and CDR2 YYREEE (reference sequence). CDR3 length: 15 amino acids. J gave up 2 bases and V 3 bases, and 4 bases lay outside the gene matches. The CDR3 here is CASSSAGGDTDTQYF. The CDR3 region has the DNA TGTGCCAGCAGCTCCGCGGGGGGGGACACAGATACGCAGTATTTT.

The gene calls are TRBV20-1 and TRBJ2-1, with D possibly TRBD1 on 6 matching bases. V was pared by 5 bases and J by 16 bases, with 21 bases between. The germline CDR1 and CDR2 sequences are DFQATT and SNEGSKA (reference sequence). There are 12 residues in the CDR3. The CDR3 nucleotides read TGCAGTGCTCCGTTTATAGGGGGTTACGTATTCTTC. This encodes CSAPFIGGYVFF.

The chain has TRBV6-6 and TRBJ2-1; 10 bases match TRBD2. V gave up 0 bases and J gave up 4 bases; unmatched junction bases: 3. The CDR3 consists of 16 residues. Per the germline V gene, CDR1 is MNHNY and CDR2 is SVGAGI (reference sequence). CDR3: CASSYSASGRYNEQFF. In nucleotides, the CDR3 is TGTGCCAGCAGTTACTCTGCTAGCGGGAGATACAATGAGCAGTTCTTC.

This clonotype was found a few times. The chain combines TRBV4-2 with TRBJ1-5; D gene uncertain. This CDR3 contains 16 residues. Trimming removed 1 base from V and 0 bases from J, with 10 bases in between. CDR1 LGHNA and CDR2 YNFKEQ come from the germline V gene. In DNA, the CDR3 is TGTGCCAGCAGCCAAGGGGAGGCAGATAGCAATCAGCCCCAGCATTTT. This translates into CASSQGEADSNQPQHF.

The rearrangement joins TRBV12-3 or TRBV12-4 to TRBJ1-4; D is ambiguous. The CDR3 spans 14 residues. Trimming cost V 4 bases and J 10 bases, with 16 bases left between them. CDR3 in DNA: TGTGCCAGCAGTTCAGGACGAAGGTTGGGAAAACTGTTTTTT. It yields the protein CASSSGRRLGKLFF.

This chain joins TRBV5-1 and TRBJ2-3, with D possibly TRBD1 on 6 matching bases. This CDR3 has 13 residues. Trimming removed 3 bases from V and 4 bases from J, with 9 bases in between. The germline V gene has CDR1 SGHRS and CDR2 YFSETQ. The CDR3 region has the DNA TGCGCCAGCAGCTCGACAGGTCCAGATACGCAGTATTTT. Protein product: CASSSTGPDTQYF.

This clonotype was seen more than once but under ten times. This chain joins TRBV5-1 and TRBJ2-1; the D gene is possibly TRBD1 (6 bases). Trimming took off 3 bases at V and 4 bases at J, with 11 bases between the two ends. The CDR3 length is 14 residues. Germline CDR1 SGHRS, CDR2 YFSETQ. The chain's CDR3 is CASSSRTDYNEQFF. In DNA, the CDR3 is TGCGCCAGCAGCTCCAGGACAGATTACAATGAGCAGTTCTTC.

V and J are TRBV7-6 and TRBJ1-1; no definite D call. Trimming removed 5 bases from V and 8 bases from J, with 15 bases in between. Per germline, CDR1 SGHVS and CDR2 FNYEAQ. The CDR3 has 13 residues. The CDR3 protein is CASSEWAETEAFF. The CDR3 coding sequence is TGTGCCAGCAGCGAATGGGCCGAGACGGAAGCTTTCTTT.

At least ten counts were recorded for this clonotype. V usage is TRBV11-2 and J usage is TRBJ2-1; 8 bases are a match to TRBD2. Germline trimming cut 4 bases from V and 1 base from J; bases unmatched to any gene: 9. Germline-derived CDR1 and CDR2 are SGHAT and FQNNGV. The CDR3 runs 17 residues. DNA for the CDR3: TGTGCCAGCAGCTCCGGCCCGGGACTAGGGTCCTACAATGAGCAGTTCTTC. It codes for CASSSGPGLGSYNEQFF.

This rearrangement joins TRBV7-3 to TRBJ2-1, with a tentative D call TRBD1 (6 bases). The CDR3 loop spans 12 amino acids. CDR1 is SGHTA, CDR2 FQGTGA, per germline. The V and J ends lost 5 bases and 5 bases respectively, with 7 bases between them. CDR3 bases: TGTGCCAGCAGCGGGGGCCACAATGAGCAGTTCTTC. Its translation is CASSGGHNEQFF.

The sample holds a few counts of this clonotype. The chain joins TRBV4-1 to TRBJ2-2; TRBD1 matches 9 bases. Germline-derived CDR1 and CDR2 are MGHRA and YSYEKL. The CDR3 is made up of 15 amino acids. The J segment lost 3 bases and the V segment lost 4 bases, leaving 3 bases of the junction unmatched. Written as DNA, the CDR3 is TGCGCCAGCAGCCCTGACAGGGGGGACACCGGGGAGCTGTTTTTT. It specifies CASSPDRGDTGELFF.

The CDR3 sequence: CASSSGQGAGKPQHF. The CDR3 coding sequence is TGTGCCAGTAGTTCGGGACAGGGGGCGGGAAAGCCCCAGCATTTT. The rearrangement joins TRBV19 to TRBJ1-5, with 12 positions matching TRBD1. There are 15 residues in the CDR3. Germline CDR1 reads LNHDA; CDR2 reads SQIVND (reference sequence). V shed 5 bases and J 8 bases; nucleotides not matched to a gene: 7.

This clonotype was seen a few times. The chain carries TRBV20-1 and TRBJ1-5; TRBD1 is a possible D gene (5 bases). The CDR3 runs to 14 residues. Trimming took off 3 bases at V and 2 bases at J, with 11 bases between the two ends. Per germline, CDR1 DFQATT and CDR2 SNEGSKA (reference sequence). The CDR3 reads CSARTWGGNQPQHF. CDR3 bases: TGCAGTGCTAGGACATGGGGGGGCAATCAGCCCCAGCATTTT.

This clonotype was detected only a few times. The V and J genes are TRBV6-2 or TRBV6-3 and TRBJ2-3; D is uncertain. Trimming stripped 5 bases from V and 4 bases from J, with 7 bases between. Germline V gene data show CDR1 as MNHEY and CDR2 as SVGEGT. The CDR3 totals 12 residues. As DNA, the CDR3 is TGTGCCAGCAGTCGACGGTCAGATACGCAGTATTTT. Residues: CASSRRSDTQYF.

CDR3 amino acids: CASSVAAGGYNEQFF. The CDR3 DNA reads as TGTGCCAGCAGCGTAGCTGCCGGGGGCTACAATGAGCAGTTCTTC. This chain uses TRBV9 with TRBJ2-1, with TRBD2 as a possible D gene (6 bases). The CDR3 is made up of 15 amino acids. Germline CDR1 and CDR2: SGDLS and YYNGEE. V was cut by 0 bases and J by 3 bases, with 10 bases left in between.

This clonotype was seen a few times. CDR3 loop: CASSLEQGWGATNEKLFF. As DNA, the CDR3 is TGTGCCAGCAGCTTAGAACAGGGTTGGGGCGCAACTAATGAAAAACTGTTTTTT. The chain has TRBV7-2 and TRBJ1-4, with D perhaps matching TRBD1 (6 bases). CDR1 is SGHTA and CDR2 is FQGNSA in the germline V gene. The CDR3 has 18 amino acids. V gave up 1 base and J gave up 0 bases, with 15 bases separating them.